The rows below give T cell receptor beta chains drawn from one sample of a study of T cell responses to AZD1222 COVID-19 vaccine. Data came from immunoSEQ multiplex PCR; TCRdb stores just in-frame clones and leaves some out. The sample has fewer than 250,000 clones, 85% to 95% seen once; the top ten hold 1% to 1.5%. The sequences come from peripheral blood, collected on day 0 of AZD1222 vaccination. These receptors all stem from an adult in good health. CDR3s include the opening cysteine and the closing phenylalanine or tryptophan. A D gene is named only where the DNA matches it firmly. Clone size, where shown, is once, few, many, or a class for clones that have expanded.

size	V	D	J	DNA	CDR3
NA	TRBV7-2	NA	TRBJ1-2	TGTGCCAGCAGCCCGGCGGGGGGGCGGAACTATGGCTACACCTTC	CASSPAGGRNYGYTF
NA	TRBV5-4	TRBD2	TRBJ2-3	TGTGCCAGCAGCTCCAGCGGGGGCACAGATACGCAGTATTTT	CASSSSGGTDTQYF
NA	TRBV27	NA	TRBJ2-5	TGTGCCAGCAGTTTAAACAGGGAATCCCGTGCGTACTTC	CASSLNRESRAYF
NA	TRBV27	TRBD1	TRBJ1-2	TGTGCCAGCAGTTTAAGTCCGGGACAGAGTTTCTATGGCTACACCTTC	CASSLSPGQSFYGYTF
NA	TRBV2	NA	TRBJ1-4	TGTGCCAGCCAGACATTGCCAACTAATGAAAAACTGTTTTTT	CASQTLPTNEKLFF
NA	TRBV13	TRBD2	TRBJ2-3	TGTGCCAGCAGCAGAAGACTAGCGGACACAGATACGCAGTATTTT	CASSRRLADTDTQYF
NA	TRBV7-9	NA	TRBJ1-2	TGTGCCAGCACCCCCTTGGACTATGGCTACACCTTC	CASTPLDYGYTF
few	TRBV4-1	NA	TRBJ1-1	TGCGCCAGCAGCCAAGGTACCGACACTGAAGCTTTCTTT	CASSQGTDTEAFF
NA	TRBV19	TRBD1	TRBJ2-7	TGTGCCAGTAGTACCCCGGACAGGGGGTTTCGCGAGCAGTACTTC	CASSTPDRGFREQYF
NA	TRBV7-9	NA	TRBJ2-2	TGTGCCAGCCAGGACCGGGACACCCAGACCGGGGAGCTGTTTTTT	CASQDRDTQTGELFF
NA	TRBV6-5	NA	TRBJ1-6	TGTGCCAGCAGTTACAGGGACTCACCCCTCCACTTT	CASSYRDSPLHF
NA	TRBV4-1	NA	TRBJ2-2	TGCGCCAGCAGCCGTACTGACACCGGGGAGCTGTTTTTT	CASSRTDTGELFF
NA	TRBV4-1	NA	TRBJ1-2	TGCGCCAGCAGCCAGGGGGGGCGCGGTTCCTATGGCTACACCTTC	CASSQGGRGSYGYTF
NA	TRBV7-3	TRBD1	TRBJ2-5	TGTGCCAGCAGCCCTGGGACAGGGGTGGAGACCCAGTACTTC	CASSPGTGVETQYF
NA	TRBV27	TRBD1	TRBJ1-1	TGTGCCAGCAGGTGGACAGGGTTCACTGAAGCTTTCTTT	CASRWTGFTEAFF
NA	TRBV6-6	NA	TRBJ1-1	TGTGCCAGCAGTTACCGACCCGGACAGACGAACACTGAAGCTTTCTTT	CASSYRPGQTNTEAFF
few	TRBV29-1	NA	TRBJ1-2	TGCAGCGTTGGAGGTCAGGGAGGGGGCTACACCTTC	CSVGGQGGGYTF
NA	TRBV3-1/TRBV3-2	TRBD1	TRBJ2-7	TGTGCCAGCAGCCAAGAGGGACAGGGGGCGTCCTACGAGCAGTACTTC	CASSQEGQGASYEQYF
NA	TRBV6-1	NA	TRBJ2-4	TGTGCCAGCAGTGAATGGGCAGGGGCGCAAGGAAACATTCAGTACTTC	CASSEWAGAQGNIQYF
NA	TRBV7-9	TRBD2	TRBJ2-7	TGTGCCAGCAGCTTTAGCGGGGGGTCGGGAGAGCAGTACTTC	CASSFSGGSGEQYF
NA	TRBV24-1	NA	TRBJ1-2	TGTGCCACCAGTGGGGCAAGACAGAACTATGGCTACACCTTC	CATSGARQNYGYTF
NA	TRBV13	NA	TRBJ2-2	TGTGCCAGCAGATCAGGGGCCAACACCGGGGAGCTGTTTTTT	CASRSGANTGELFF
NA	TRBV6-5	NA	TRBJ2-3	TGTGCCAGCAGTAGGGACACTTTAGATACGCAGTATTTT	CASSRDTLDTQYF